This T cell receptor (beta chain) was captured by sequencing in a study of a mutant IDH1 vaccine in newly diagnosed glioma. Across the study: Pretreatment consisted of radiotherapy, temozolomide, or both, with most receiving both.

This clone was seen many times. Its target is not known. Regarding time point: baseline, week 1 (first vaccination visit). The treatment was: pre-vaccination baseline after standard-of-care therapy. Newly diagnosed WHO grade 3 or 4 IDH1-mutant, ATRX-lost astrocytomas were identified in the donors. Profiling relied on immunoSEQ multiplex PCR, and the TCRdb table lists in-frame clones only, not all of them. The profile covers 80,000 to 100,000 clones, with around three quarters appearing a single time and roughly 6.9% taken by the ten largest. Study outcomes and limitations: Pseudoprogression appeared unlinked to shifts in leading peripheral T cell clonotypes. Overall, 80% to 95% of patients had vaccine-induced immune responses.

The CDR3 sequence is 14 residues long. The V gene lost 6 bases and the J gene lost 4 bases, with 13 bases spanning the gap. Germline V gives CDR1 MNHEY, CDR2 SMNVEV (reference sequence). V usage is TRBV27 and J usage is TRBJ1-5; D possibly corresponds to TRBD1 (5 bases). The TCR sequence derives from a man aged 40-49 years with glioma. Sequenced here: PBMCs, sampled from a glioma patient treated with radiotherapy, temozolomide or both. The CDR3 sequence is CASRPLGGNQPQHF. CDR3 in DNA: TGTGCCAGCAGACCCCTCGGGGGTAATCAGCCCCAGCATTTT.